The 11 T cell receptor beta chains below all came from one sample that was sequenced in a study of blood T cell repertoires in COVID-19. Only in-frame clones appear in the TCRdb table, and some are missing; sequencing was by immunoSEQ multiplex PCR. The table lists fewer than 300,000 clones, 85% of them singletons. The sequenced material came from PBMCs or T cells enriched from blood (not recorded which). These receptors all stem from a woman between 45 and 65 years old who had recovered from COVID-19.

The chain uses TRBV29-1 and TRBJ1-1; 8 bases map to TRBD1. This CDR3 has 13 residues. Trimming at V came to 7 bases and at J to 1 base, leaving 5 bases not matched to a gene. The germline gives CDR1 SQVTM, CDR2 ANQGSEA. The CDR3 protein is CSAPGTGNTEAFF. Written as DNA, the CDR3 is TGCAGCGCGCCAGGGACAGGGAACACTGAAGCTTTCTTT.

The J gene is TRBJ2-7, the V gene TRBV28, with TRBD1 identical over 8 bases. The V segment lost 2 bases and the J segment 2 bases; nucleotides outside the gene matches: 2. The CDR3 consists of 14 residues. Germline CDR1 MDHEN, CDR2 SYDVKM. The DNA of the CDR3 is TGTGCCAGCAGTTTAACAGGGGGGCCCTACGAGCAGTACTTC. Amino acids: CASSLTGGPYEQYF.

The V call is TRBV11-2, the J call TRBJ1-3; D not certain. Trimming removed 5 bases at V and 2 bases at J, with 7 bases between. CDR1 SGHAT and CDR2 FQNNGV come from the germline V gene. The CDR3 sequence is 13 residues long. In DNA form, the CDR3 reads TGTGCCAGCAGCCGCGGGGCTGGAAACACCATATATTTT. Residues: CASSRGAGNTIYF.

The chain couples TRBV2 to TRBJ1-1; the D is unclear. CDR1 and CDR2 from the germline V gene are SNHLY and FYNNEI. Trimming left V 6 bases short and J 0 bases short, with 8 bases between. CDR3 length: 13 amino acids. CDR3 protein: CASRADMNTEAFF. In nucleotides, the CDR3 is TGTGCCAGCAGGGCAGACATGAACACTGAAGCTTTCTTT.

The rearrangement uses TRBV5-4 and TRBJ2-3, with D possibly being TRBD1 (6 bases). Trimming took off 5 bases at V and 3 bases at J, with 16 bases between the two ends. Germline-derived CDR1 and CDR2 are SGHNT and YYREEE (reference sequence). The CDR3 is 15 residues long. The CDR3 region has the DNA TGTGCCAGCAGGTCCGACCTAGGACAGACAGATACGCAGTATTTT. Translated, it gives CASRSDLGQTDTQYF.

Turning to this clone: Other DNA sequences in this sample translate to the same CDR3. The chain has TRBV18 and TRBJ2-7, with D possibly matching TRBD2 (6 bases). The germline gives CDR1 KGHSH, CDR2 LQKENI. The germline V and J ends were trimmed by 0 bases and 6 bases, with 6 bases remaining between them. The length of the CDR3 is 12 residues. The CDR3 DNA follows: TGTGCCAGCTCACCACCCGGGGGCGAGCAGTACTTC. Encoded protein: CASSPPGGEQYF.

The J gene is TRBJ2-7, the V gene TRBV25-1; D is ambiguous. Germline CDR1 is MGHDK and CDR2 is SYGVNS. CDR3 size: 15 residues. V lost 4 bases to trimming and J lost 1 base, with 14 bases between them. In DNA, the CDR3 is TGTGCCAGCAGTGGGTACTACTCGGGTTCCTACGAGCAGTACTTC. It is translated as CASSGYYSGSYEQYF.

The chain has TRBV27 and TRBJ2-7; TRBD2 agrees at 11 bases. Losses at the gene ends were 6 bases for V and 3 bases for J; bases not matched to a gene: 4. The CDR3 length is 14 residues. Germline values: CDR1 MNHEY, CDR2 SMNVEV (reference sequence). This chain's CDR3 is CASRTSGAVYEQYF. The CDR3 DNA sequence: TGTGCCAGCAGGACTAGCGGGGCCGTCTACGAGCAGTACTTC.

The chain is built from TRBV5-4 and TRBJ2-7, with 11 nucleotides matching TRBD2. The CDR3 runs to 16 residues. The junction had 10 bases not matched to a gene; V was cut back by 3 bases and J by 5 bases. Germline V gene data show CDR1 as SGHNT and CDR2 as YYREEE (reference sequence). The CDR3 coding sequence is TGTGCCAGCAGCTACCTAGCGGGAGGCAGCCCCCACGAGCAGTACTTC. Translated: CASSYLAGGSPHEQYF.

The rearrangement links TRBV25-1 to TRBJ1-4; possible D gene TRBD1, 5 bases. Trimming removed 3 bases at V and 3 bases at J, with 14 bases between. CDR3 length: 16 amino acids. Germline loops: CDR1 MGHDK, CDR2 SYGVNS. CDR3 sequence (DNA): TGTGCCAGCAGTGATCTCGGAAGGGGCCCTAATGAAAAACTGTTTTTT. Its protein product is CASSDLGRGPNEKLFF.

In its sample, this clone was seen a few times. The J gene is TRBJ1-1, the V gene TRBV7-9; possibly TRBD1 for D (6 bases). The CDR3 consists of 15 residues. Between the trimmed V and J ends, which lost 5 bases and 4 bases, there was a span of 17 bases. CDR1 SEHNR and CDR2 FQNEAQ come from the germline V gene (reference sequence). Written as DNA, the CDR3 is TGTGCCAGCAGCGAACGACAGGTTTTGACCACTGAAGCTTTCTTT. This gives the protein CASSERQVLTTEAFF.